This T cell receptor (beta chain) was profiled in a study of blood T cells in healthy people across ages. Study-wide findings and caveats: It was the long-lived donors that had more naive CD4+ cells and higher diversity than aged donors.

The CDR3 covers 14 residues. Germline lookup yields CDR1 SGHRS and CDR2 YFSETQ. Through a sample-barcoded 5' primer and a J-beta primer mix, a second PCR was run for about 6 to 11 cycles. TCRdb itself ran the 5' RACE reads through MiXCR, one entry per CDR3 protein. The table records about 800,000 distinct CDR3 sequences, 25% of them present only once. This clonotype was counted between two and nine times. Antigen: not known. At one boundary the junction diverges from the germline segment, which might be a read error. The sample was also reused in another study, on T cells of mothers and their children.

The receptor's source is a boy younger than 18 in good health. Material: blood. V usage is TRBV5-1 and J usage is TRBJ2-1; D is unclear. CDR3 bases: TGCGCCAGCAGCTTGGGTACAGTCTACAGTGAGCAGTTCTTC. Its translation is CASSLGTVYSEQFF.